The present T cell receptor beta chain was sequenced within a study of graft-versus-host responses after intestinal transplantation. Overall study: Once they had received anti-thymocyte globulin induction, all recipients took tacrolimus and steroids for around three years.

Clones were read by immunoSEQ multiplex PCR, and TCRdb kept only the in-frame ones, dropping some. The sample consists of around 100,000 clones, approximately 94% of them appearing once. This clone has only one observation. Antigen unknown. Study-level points and caveats: Peak circulating GvH clone levels were associated with early post-transplant HvG declines. Across patients carrying graft-donor T cell macrochimerism, allografts held high graft-versus-host to host-versus-graft clonal ratios. Analysis identified GvH clones in recipient marrow, with some appearing first in ileum or blood.

The CDR3 loop spans 16 amino acids. Germline V gives CDR1 SGHVS, CDR2 FNYEAQ. V shed 4 bases and J shed 3 bases, with 15 bases lying between them. The starting material was unstimulated CD4+ T cells sorted from spleen or lymph node cells, obtained before transplant. The receptor was derived from a human donor who was the organ donor for an intestinal transplant. The V call is TRBV7-6, the J call TRBJ2-2, with TRBD2 as a possible D gene (5 bases). CDR3 sequence (DNA): TGTGCCAGCAGCTCCCGGGCCGGAGGCGACACCGGGGAGCTGTTTTTT. This gives the protein CASSSRAGGDTGELFF.